A single sample gave rise to the 11 T cell receptor beta chains below, sequenced in a study of blood T cell repertoires in COVID-19. TCRdb's table, derived via immunoSEQ multiplex PCR, lists solely in-frame clones and lacks some. This sample yields about 270,000 clones, of which under 95% are seen a single time; 2.5% to 3% belongs to the top ten. Input material: PBMCs or T cells enriched from blood (not recorded which). These receptors were obtained from a man aged 35-49 years who had been exposed to COVID-19.

The chain joins TRBV15 to TRBJ1-2, with D uncertain. Germline lookup yields CDR1 LNHNV and CDR2 YYDKDF (reference sequence). This CDR3 is 13 amino acids long. Trimming left V 0 bases short and J 7 bases short, with 9 bases between. The CDR3 coding sequence is TGTGCCACCAGCAGAGATCGAGCGGGTGGCTACACCTTC. It is translated as CATSRDRAGGYTF.

The sample holds a few counts of this clone. The chain employs TRBV5-6 and TRBJ2-5, with 7 bases that match TRBD1. Germline CDR1 SGHDT, CDR2 YYEEEE. After removal of 0 bases from V and 0 bases from J, the junction contained 8 bases not matched to a gene. There are 17 residues in the CDR3. CDR3 loop: CASSLEGQGVYQETQYF. The CDR3 DNA sequence: TGTGCCAGCAGCTTGGAGGGGCAGGGGGTGTACCAAGAGACCCAGTACTTC. Full variable domain (missing parts from reference TRBV5-6 and TRBJ2-5): DAGVTQSPTHLIKTRGQQVTLRCSPKSGHDTVSWYQQALGQGPQFIFQYYEEEERQRGNFPDRFSGHQFPNYSSELNVNALLLGDSALYLCASSLEGQGVYQETQYFGPGTRLLVL.

The gene calls are TRBV7-6 and TRBJ2-1, with 9 bases identical to TRBD2. The junction had 6 bases not matched to a gene; V was cut back by 1 base and J by 2 bases. Per the germline V gene, CDR1 is SGHVS and CDR2 is FNYEAQ. The CDR3 loop spans 17 amino acids. CDR3 sequence (DNA): TGTGCCAGCAGCTTAGGGCCGGCGGGGGGGGCCTACAATGAGCAGTTCTTC. Encoded protein: CASSLGPAGGAYNEQFF.

This chain links TRBV6-5 with TRBJ1-2; no clear D. The CDR3 is 15 amino acids. CDR1 and CDR2 (germline): MNHEY, SVGAGI. The germline V and J ends were trimmed by 0 bases and 1 base, with 9 bases remaining between them. The CDR3 loop is CASSYSSALNYGYTF. CDR3 coding DNA: TGTGCCAGCAGTTACTCGAGTGCTCTTAACTATGGCTACACCTTC.

The chain carries TRBV30 and TRBJ2-3; 8 nucleotides align to TRBD2. Losses at the gene ends were 8 bases for V and 0 bases for J; bases not matched to a gene: 4. This CDR3 is built from 13 residues. Germline V gene lookup returns CDR1 GTSNPN and CDR2 SVGIG (reference sequence). The DNA of the CDR3 is TGTGCCACCTTAGCGGGGAGCACAGATACGCAGTATTTT. It is translated as CATLAGSTDTQYF.

This clone appeared once. The chain joins TRBV27 to TRBJ2-7; 8 nucleotides match TRBD2. The CDR3 totals 15 residues. Germline values: CDR1 MNHEY, CDR2 SMNVEV (reference sequence). After removal of 4 bases from V and 0 bases from J, the junction contained 5 bases not matched to a gene. The CDR3 protein is CASSSGGRSSYEQYF. Here the CDR3 DNA reads TGTGCCAGCAGTTCAGGCGGGAGGAGCTCCTACGAGCAGTACTTC.

The chain uses TRBV7-3 and TRBJ1-2; D not resolved. Trimming cost V 3 bases and J 11 bases, with 19 bases left between them. Per germline, CDR1 SGHTA and CDR2 FQGTGA. There are 14 residues in the CDR3. The CDR3 nucleotides are TGTGCCAGCAGCTTTTACGAGGGTGACGAAGGATACACCTTC. As protein: CASSFYEGDEGYTF.

V and J are TRBV5-1 and TRBJ2-2; 9 nucleotides agree with TRBD2. Germline V gives CDR1 SGHRS, CDR2 YFSETQ. The ends lost 1 base at V and 7 bases at J; junction bases unmatched: 8. The CDR3 has 16 residues. CDR3 region: CASSLPTSGDVGELFF. DNA of the CDR3: TGCGCCAGCAGCTTGCCGACTAGCGGAGATGTCGGGGAGCTGTTTTTT.

This chain links TRBV11-3 with TRBJ2-5, with 8 bases that match TRBD1. J was trimmed by 5 bases and V by 4 bases; bases with no gene match: 3. The length of the CDR3 is 13 residues. The germline gives CDR1 SGHNT, CDR2 YENEEA. The CDR3 DNA reads as TGTGCCAGCAGCTCACGACAGGGGGAGACCCAGTACTTC. Amino acids: CASSSRQGETQYF.

The genes are TRBV7-9 and TRBJ2-1, with D unresolved. The CDR3 is 11 amino acids. The V end was cut by 8 bases, the J end by 9 bases, with 11 bases between. Germline V gives CDR1 SEHNR, CDR2 FQNEAQ (reference sequence). Here the CDR3 DNA reads TGTGCCAGCGCTGGGTCGGGTGAGCAGTTCTTC. Translating it yields CASAGSGEQFF.

This chain uses TRBV4-1 with TRBJ1-5, with a possible D match to TRBD1 (6 bases). The CDR3 spans 17 residues. CDR1 and CDR2 (germline): MGHRA, YSYEKL. Trimming removed 4 bases at V and 0 bases at J, with 16 bases between. In DNA form, the CDR3 reads TGCGCCAGCAGCCGATTTATACACAGGGATAGCAATCAGCCCCAGCATTTT. Its protein is CASSRFIHRDSNQPQHF.